Each of the 11 T cell receptor beta chains below was sequenced from the same sample in a study of blood T cell repertoires in COVID-19. Some clones are missing from TCRdb's copy, which holds only in-frame ones; the method was immunoSEQ multiplex PCR. This repertoire shows under 200,000 clones, roughly 81% found once; its top ten account for roughly 5%. The sample was peripheral blood. The receptors derive from a woman aged 45-65 years with COVID-19, enrolled during active disease.

The chain uses TRBV3-1 (or the pseudogene TRBV3-2) and TRBJ1-3; unclear D gene. CDR3 length equals 16 residues. The germline CDR1 and CDR2 sequences are LGHDT and YNNKEL (reference sequence). Between the trimmed V and J ends, which lost 1 base and 0 bases, there was a span of 10 bases. The CDR3 reads CASSQVLQISGNTIYF. The CDR3, as DNA: TGTGCCAGCAGCCAAGTGTTGCAGATCTCTGGAAACACCATATATTTT.

J is TRBJ2-1 and V is TRBV7-9; 10 nucleotides line up with TRBD1. The CDR3 consists of 17 residues. V lost 6 bases and J lost 4; bases outside the gene matches: 12. In germline, CDR1 is SEHNR, CDR2 FQNEAQ (reference sequence). The CDR3 DNA sequence: TGTGCCAGCAGTCCGTTATTTGGGACAGGGGAATACAATGAGCAGTTCTTC. This gives the protein CASSPLFGTGEYNEQFF.

The V gene is TRBV5-1, the J gene TRBJ2-2, with D perhaps matching TRBD2 (5 bases). The CDR3 totals 15 residues. The V end lost 0 bases, the J end lost 6 bases, and 12 bases lay between the germline ends. The V gene's germline CDR1 is SGHRS and CDR2 YFSETQ. The CDR3 DNA reads TGCGCCAGCAGCTTGGTACAGACCGGGGCCGGGGAGCTGTTTTTT. This gives the protein CASSLVQTGAGELFF.

The chain links TRBV27 to TRBJ2-2; D possibly corresponds to TRBD1 (6 bases). The CDR3 totals 15 residues. V lost 3 bases to trimming and J lost 7 bases, with 15 bases between them. The germline V gene has CDR1 MNHEY and CDR2 SMNVEV (reference sequence). CDR3 in amino acids: CASSFYQGPHGELFF. DNA for the CDR3: TGTGCCAGCAGTTTCTATCAGGGGCCTCACGGGGAGCTGTTTTTT.

The rearrangement joins TRBV6-5 to TRBJ2-7; D may be TRBD1 (5 bases). From germline, CDR1 is MNHEY and CDR2 SVGAGI. This CDR3 is 14 amino acids long. The ends were cut back, 0 bases at V and 5 bases at J, with 11 bases in the middle. The CDR3 coding sequence is TGTGCCAGCAGTTACTCTGGCAGGGTCGACGAGCAGTACTTC. Translated, it gives CASSYSGRVDEQYF.

The chain is built from TRBV7-2 and TRBJ2-3, with D unclear. The CDR3 has 14 amino acids. V lost 11 bases and J lost 5, with 20 bases in between. Germline V gene data show CDR1 as SGHTA and CDR2 as FQGNSA. The DNA for the CDR3 is TGTGCCTCAAGTTTAGCCACGAGGTTAGATACGCAGTATTTT. Translation gives CASSLATRLDTQYF.

A word on this clone: The same CDR3 arises from other DNA sequences in this sample as well. V is TRBV12-3 or TRBV12-4 and J is TRBJ2-1; tentatively, D is TRBD1 (5 bases). CDR3 length: 12 amino acids. Trimming shortened V by 2 bases and J by 6 bases, and 5 bases separated the two germline ends. CDR3 DNA sequence: TGTGCCAGCAGTTTAAGGGGCAATGAGCAGTTCTTC. This translates into CASSLRGNEQFF.

The chain recombines TRBV30 with TRBJ1-6; D ambiguous. This CDR3 has 14 amino acids. Germline V lookup: CDR1 GTSNPN, CDR2 SVGIG (reference sequence). V gave up 4 bases and J gave up 8 bases, with 15 bases separating them. Here the CDR3 reads CAWNREMMDSPLHF. The CDR3 nucleotides are TGTGCCTGGAACCGGGAGATGATGGATTCACCCCTCCACTTT.

The chain carries TRBV6-5 and TRBJ2-5; 7 bases fit TRBD2. CDR3 length: 15 residues. Losses at the gene ends were 0 bases for V and 4 bases for J; bases not matched to a gene: 5. Germline CDR1 is MNHEY and CDR2 is SVGAGI. DNA for the CDR3: TGTGCCAGCAGTTACTCTGGCGGGGGAAGAGAGACCCAGTACTTC. This sequence encodes CASSYSGGGRETQYF.

V usage is TRBV7-9 and J usage is TRBJ1-2; 7 positions match TRBD1. With 1 base clipped from V and 0 bases from J, the junction kept 2 bases outside the gene matches. The CDR3 totals 15 residues. Per germline, CDR1 SEHNR and CDR2 FQNEAQ (reference sequence). As DNA, the CDR3 is TGTGCCAGCAGCTTAGACAGGGGCTCTAACTATGGCTACACCTTC. Translated: CASSLDRGSNYGYTF. Variable domain in full (rest from reference TRBV7-9 and TRBJ1-2): DTGVSQNPRHKITKRGQNVTFRCDPISEHNRLYWYRQTLGQGPEFLTYFQNEAQLEKSRLLSDRFSAERPKGSFSTLEIQRTEQGDSAMYLCASSLDRGSNYGYTFGSGTRLTVV.

The chain has TRBV4-2 and TRBJ1-5; weak D call: TRBD1 (5 bases). V lost 0 bases, J lost 0 bases, and 9 bases lay in between. The CDR3 spans 16 residues. Germline-derived CDR1 and CDR2 are LGHNA and YNFKEQ. The CDR3 here is CASSQDPGGSNQPQHF. Written as DNA, the CDR3 is TGTGCCAGCAGCCAAGATCCCGGGGGTAGCAATCAGCCCCAGCATTTT.